This T cell receptor (beta chain) was captured in a study of human T cells and chemical hapten exposure. Study overall: How much TCR each sample yielded varied, mostly because pooled library volumes differed slightly.

Described time point: patch test 1, 2 weeks after DPC sensitization. The treatment here: therapeutic diphenylcyclopropenone sensitization with weekly scalp DPC. The sample holds many counts of this clonotype. Trimming pared 8 bases from V and 0 bases from J, leaving 20 bases between. This CDR3 comprises 18 residues. TCRdb itself ran the RACE reads through MiXCR, one entry per CDR3 protein. This sample yields some 340,000 distinct CDR3 sequences, of which roughly 6.9% are seen a single time; 7.5% to 8.5% belongs to the top ten. The rearrangement joins TRBV12-3 or TRBV12-4 to TRBJ1-6, with a possible D match to TRBD1 (5 bases). The receptor was derived from a woman under 30 with alopecia areata. Some clones in this sample may be carry-over from other donors' samples. Sequenced material: whole blood, taken in connection with sensitization to the hapten diphenylcyclopropenone (DPC). The DNA for the CDR3 is TGTGCCAGCTCCCGCCCGGGGGTAGGACTCTCCTATAATTCACCCCTCCACTTT. Translated, it gives CASSRPGVGLSYNSPLHF.